The clone carrying this T cell receptor (beta chain) is a singleton in its sample. Original processing notes: Amplification from reference gene primers served as the basis for estimated nucleated cell counts. Measured with immunoSEQ multiplex PCR; TCRdb has only the in-frame clones, and not every one. V and J calls and clone size are copied from that table; D and trimming were computed from the DNA. The data contain about 130,000 clones, roughly 80% of them seen just once; the ten biggest clones take up 16%. This sample was included in a study of blood T cell repertoires in COVID-19. Study in general: Donors in the United States, Italy and Spain gave samples during acute or convalescent COVID-19. T cells, B-cell-depleted T cells, or PBMCs supplied cDNA or gDNA.

The germline V gene encodes CDR1 MGHRA and CDR2 YSYEKL. V gave up 8 bases and J gave up 3 bases, with 10 bases separating them. The CDR3 sequence is 12 residues long. Sequencing used peripheral blood. V and J are TRBV4-1 and TRBJ1-2, with D possibly TRBD1 on 5 matching bases. This TCR came from a woman between 50 and 59 years old with acute or convalescent COVID-19. CDR3 DNA: TGCGCCAGCTGGTCCAGGGACTATGGCTACACCTTC. This gives the protein CASWSRDYGYTF.